A selection of T cell receptor beta chains follows, all from one sample in a study of radiotherapy plus CTLA-4 blockade in lung cancer. The table came from immunoSEQ multiplex PCR; TCRdb's copy has only in-frame clones and leaves some out. The table includes some 100,000 clones, about 77% detected once. Specimen: peripheral blood, collected from a patient treated with radiotherapy plus ipilimumab. The origin of the receptors is a human donor with non-small cell lung cancer who had a partial response to radiotherapy plus ipilimumab. Each CDR3 is given with its conserved first and last residue. A D gene is named only where the DNA matches it firmly. Rows give clone size only sometimes, using once, few, many, or a class for an expanded clone.

. TRBJ2-2 . TRBV27 CASTRANTGELFF TGTGCCAGCACCCGGGCGAACACCGGGGAGCTGTTTTTT
. TRBJ1-2 . TRBV15 CATSRDKEADLYGYTF TGTGCCACCAGCAGAGATAAAGAAGCGGACCTCTATGGCTACACCTTC
. TRBJ2-3 . TRBV28 CASSLRTLSADTQYF TGTGCCAGCAGTTTAAGGACTTTATCTGCAGATACGCAGTATTTT
. TRBJ2-7 TRBD2 TRBV15 CAASRSGGTYEQYF TGTGCCGCCAGTCGCTCGGGAGGAACCTACGAGCAGTACTTC
few TRBJ1-3 . TRBV10-3 CAISGLEAGNTIYF TGTGCCATCAGTGGACTCGAAGCGGGAAACACCATATATTTT
. TRBJ2-1 . TRBV18 CASSPKRVGTEQFF TGTGCCAGCTCACCGAAGCGGGTGGGCACCGAGCAGTTCTTC
. TRBJ2-1 . TRBV5-1 CASSFYSRGSSYNEQFF TGCGCCAGCAGCTTCTACTCCAGGGGTAGCTCCTACAATGAGCAGTTCTTC
once TRBJ2-1 . TRBV7-2 CASSQISGFEQFF TGTGCCAGCAGCCAAATTTCCGGGTTTGAGCAGTTCTTC
. TRBJ2-1 . TRBV28 CASERTLAREQFF TGTGCCAGTGAACGGACGCTAGCGCGTGAGCAGTTCTTC
. TRBJ2-3 TRBD2 TRBV5-1 CASSLGLAGGYF TGCGCCAGCAGCTTGGGTTTAGCGGGGGGGTATTTT
many TRBJ1-5 . TRBV7-2 CASSFGGDPRNQPQHF TGTGCCAGCAGCTTCGGGGGGGACCCGCGCAATCAGCCCCAGCATTTT
. TRBJ2-1 . TRBV6-6 CASRGVNEQFF TGTGCCAGCAGGGGCGTCAATGAGCAGTTCTTC
. TRBJ1-5 TRBD1 TRBV6-5 CASRRSGTGDQPQHF TGTGCCAGCAGACGATCCGGGACAGGGGATCAGCCCCAGCATTTT
. TRBJ2-1 . TRBV27 CASSLSRRGSEQFF TGTGCCAGCAGTTTATCCCGAAGAGGAAGTGAGCAGTTCTTC
. TRBJ2-5 . TRBV18 CASSPGHTQETQYF TGTGCCAGCTCACCAGGACACACCCAAGAGACCCAGTACTTC
. TRBJ2-1 TRBD2 TRBV29-1 CSASGLAAPSSYNEQFF TGCAGCGCCTCGGGACTAGCGGCTCCGAGCTCCTACAATGAGCAGTTCTTC
. TRBJ1-1 TRBD1 TRBV7-2 CASSLRGLNTEAFF TGTGCCAGCAGCTTGAGGGGGCTGAACACTGAAGCTTTCTTT
. TRBJ2-7 . TRBV9 CASSVGGRANEQYF TGTGCCAGCAGCGTAGGGGGCAGGGCCAACGAGCAGTACTTC
. TRBJ2-7 TRBD1 TRBV5-1 CASSGITGGPINF TGCGCCAGCAGCGGAATTACAGGGGGCCCAATTAACTTC
. TRBJ1-2 . TRBV6-5 CASSHQGGTDYGYTF TGTGCCAGCAGCCACCAGGGCGGTACGGACTATGGCTACACCTTC
. TRBJ1-2 TRBD1 TRBV28 CASIWTGGKNYGYTF TGTGCCAGCATTTGGACAGGCGGCAAGAACTATGGCTACACCTTC
. TRBJ1-5 . TRBV28 CASHTGNKGQPQHF TGTGCCAGTCATACAGGGAACAAGGGTCAGCCCCAGCATTTT
. TRBJ1-6 . TRBV4-2 CASSPQLPPNSPLHF TGTGCCAGCAGCCCTCAACTGCCCCCTAATTCACCCCTCCACTTT
. TRBJ2-3 . TRBV5-6 CASSLTGTDTQYF TGTGCCAGCAGCTTAACAGGGACAGATACGCAGTATTTT
. TRBJ2-3 . TRBV4-1 CASSQMGALDGTVNTDTQYF TGCGCCAGCAGCCAAATGGGGGCACTTGACGGGACGGTTAACACAGATACGCAGTATTTT
. TRBJ1-1 TRBD1 TRBV6-1 CASSDEGTGSTEAFF TGTGCCAGCAGTGATGAGGGGACAGGGTCCACTGAAGCTTTCTTT
. TRBJ1-2 . TRBV28 CASQGEDYGYTF TGTGCGTCGCAGGGTGAGGACTATGGCTACACCTTC
. TRBJ2-2 TRBD1 TRBV9 CASSTIAGTGVSGELFF TGTGCCAGCAGCACAATCGCGGGGACAGGGGTATCCGGGGAGCTGTTTTTT
. TRBJ2-7 TRBD2 TRBV18 CASSPTGLYDEQYF TGTGCCAGCTCACCGACGGGACTATACGACGAGCAGTACTTC
. TRBJ2-6 TRBD1 TRBV10-3 CTISRGQEINVLTF TGTACCATCAGCCGGGGACAGGAGATCAACGTCCTGACTTTC
. TRBJ1-1 . TRBV6-1 CASRRTGNTEAFF TGTGCCAGCAGAAGAACAGGGAACACTGAAGCTTTCTTT
. TRBJ1-2 TRBD1 TRBV28 CASSYRTGRNYGYTF TGTGCCAGCAGTTATAGGACAGGGCGTAACTATGGCTACACCTTC
. TRBJ1-4 TRBD1 TRBV4-1 CASSPMGTANEKLFF TGCGCCAGCAGCCCCATGGGGACAGCTAATGAAAAACTGTTTTTT
. TRBJ2-3 TRBD1 TRBV5-1 CASRWTGASTDTQYF TGCGCCAGCAGATGGACAGGGGCCAGCACAGATACGCAGTATTTT
few TRBJ2-3 TRBD2 TRBV14 CASSLSYASGTQEPYTQYF TGTGCCAGCAGCCTATCGTACGCTAGCGGGACTCAGGAACCCTATACGCAGTATTTT
once TRBJ1-6 . TRBV5-1 CASSLRTVGSPLHF TGCGCCAGCAGCCTGCGGACAGTAGGTTCACCCCTCCACTTT
. TRBJ2-1 TRBD1 TRBV23-1 CASSQTIQGQAWGEQFF TGCGCCAGCAGTCAAACGATCCAGGGACAGGCCTGGGGTGAGCAGTTCTTC
. TRBJ2-1 TRBD2 TRBV9 CASSAGTSGIDEQFF TGTGCCAGCAGCGCCGGGACTAGCGGGATCGATGAGCAGTTCTTC
. TRBJ2-6 TRBD1 TRBV5-1 CASSSGTALRSGANVLTF TGCGCCAGCAGCTCGGGGACAGCTTTACGGTCTGGGGCCAACGTCCTGACTTTC
few TRBJ2-1 . TRBV6-5 CASRRGEGSEQFF TGTGCCAGCAGAAGGGGGGAGGGGAGTGAGCAGTTCTTC
. TRBJ2-1 . TRBV27 CASSLGLAGNNEQFF TGTGCCAGCAGTTTAGGTCTCGCGGGGAACAATGAGCAGTTCTTC
once TRBJ2-3 TRBD2 TRBV5-1 CASSPRGTRGEEQYF TGCGCCAGCAGCCCCAGAGGGACTCGGGGGGAGGAGCAGTATTTT
. TRBJ2-7 . TRBV7-2 CASSAQGAFNYEQYF TGTGCCAGCAGCGCACAGGGCGCCTTCAATTACGAGCAGTACTTC
once TRBJ2-7 TRBD2 TRBV11-3 CASSLASGSYEQYF TGTGCCAGCAGCCTCGCTAGCGGGAGTTACGAGCAGTACTTC
. TRBJ2-1 . TRBV7-8 CASSTLGYNEQFF TGTGCCAGCAGCACCCTAGGCTACAATGAGCAGTTCTTC
few TRBJ2-1 TRBD2 TRBV15 CATSGRTSGTYNEQFF TGTGCCACCAGCGGCAGGACTAGCGGGACCTACAATGAGCAGTTCTTC
. TRBJ2-7 . TRBV6-5 CASSYGRYEQYF TGTGCCAGCAGTTACGGGAGGTACGAGCAGTACTTC
many TRBJ2-2 . TRBV5-1 CASSRTGGELFF TGCGCCAGCAGCCGGACGGGGGGCGAGCTGTTTTTT